These 20 T cell receptor beta chains were sequenced from one sample in a study of blood T cell repertoires in COVID-19. This table comes from immunoSEQ multiplex PCR, and its TCRdb copy is limited to in-frame clones, with some not included. This table holds 60,000 to 75,000 clones, about 85% found once. Sequencing was done on a sample of peripheral blood. All receptors come from a woman aged 45-59 years with COVID-19, enrolled during active disease.

The CDR3 region has the DNA TGTGCCAGCAGCTTAGGGCCCCCCTACGAGCAGTACTTC. Translation gives CASSLGPPYEQYF. This chain uses TRBV7-2 with TRBJ2-7, with unresolved D. Trimming shortened V by 1 base and J by 2 bases, and 6 bases separated the two germline ends. There are 13 residues in the CDR3. Germline V lookup: CDR1 SGHTA, CDR2 FQGNSA.

The chain carries TRBV7-9 and TRBJ2-7; 8 bases are a match to TRBD2. This CDR3 comprises 16 residues. Trimming cost V 1 base and J 2 bases; bases outside gene matches: 7. Germline V gene lookup returns CDR1 SEHNR and CDR2 FQNEAQ (reference sequence). The CDR3 loop is CASSLVAGGRPYEQYF. For the CDR3, the DNA is TGTGCCAGCAGCTTAGTTGCGGGCGGGAGGCCCTACGAGCAGTACTTC.

This clone was picked up a small number of times. The same CDR3 also results from other DNA sequences found in this sample. V gene TRBV10-3 combines with J gene TRBJ1-2, with D possibly matching TRBD1 (6 bases). V was shortened by 6 bases and J by 6 bases, with 11 bases between the two germline ends. The CDR3 contains 12 residues. Germline CDR1 is ENHRY and CDR2 is SYGVKD. CDR3 region: CAISRDTDGYTF. The CDR3 DNA sequence: TGTGCCATCAGCCGGGACACCGATGGCTACACCTTC.

The chain couples TRBV6-2 or TRBV6-3 to TRBJ2-4; 10 nucleotides align to TRBD2. The junction had 4 bases not matched to a gene; V was cut back by 5 bases and J by 0 bases. This CDR3 is 16 amino acids long. CDR1 MNHEY and CDR2 SVGEGT come from the germline V gene. Here the CDR3 reads CASSQGLAVAKNIQYF. The CDR3, as DNA: TGTGCCAGCAGTCAAGGACTAGCGGTAGCCAAAAACATTCAGTACTTC.

This clone has a single count. This chain joins TRBV6-2 or TRBV6-3 and TRBJ1-5; possibly TRBD1 for D (5 bases). This CDR3 has 16 amino acids. V was cut by 5 bases and J by 2 bases, with 16 bases left in between. Germline V CDR1 and CDR2: MNHEY, SVGEGT. CDR3 in amino acids: CASSLFQGFGNQPQHF. For the CDR3, the DNA is TGTGCCAGCAGTCTATTCCAGGGATTCGGCAATCAGCCCCAGCATTTT.

This rearrangement joins TRBV4-1 to TRBJ1-4; 10 positions agree with TRBD1. V lost 8 bases, J lost 5 bases, and 5 bases stayed unmatched. Germline CDR1 and CDR2: MGHRA and YSYEKL. This CDR3 contains 14 residues. This CDR3 reads CASERTGGNEKLFF. Written as DNA, the CDR3 is TGCGCCAGCGAACGGACAGGGGGAAATGAAAAACTGTTTTTT.

This clone was seen just once. The chain couples TRBV29-1 to TRBJ2-1; tentatively, D is TRBD2 (6 bases). Germline CDR1 SQVTM, CDR2 ANQGSEA. The CDR3 spans 11 residues. Trimming removed 7 bases at V and 6 bases at J, with 10 bases between. Written as DNA, the CDR3 is TGCAGCGCTATAGCGGCCAATGAGCAGTTCTTC. It yields the protein CSAIAANEQFF.

This clone was recorded once. The CDR3 sequence: CASRAVNTEAFF. The CDR3 nucleotides are TGTGCCAGTAGAGCGGTGAACACTGAAGCTTTCTTT. This chain uses TRBV19 with TRBJ1-1; D uncertain. CDR3 length: 12 amino acids. Germline CDR1 LNHDA, CDR2 SQIVND (reference sequence). The V end lost 6 bases, the J end lost 0 bases, and 5 bases lay between the germline ends.

V usage is TRBV30 and J usage is TRBJ2-5; D may be TRBD2 (7 bases). The germline V gene encodes CDR1 GTSNPN and CDR2 SVGIG (reference sequence). The CDR3 length is 13 residues. V lost 3 bases and J 5 bases, leaving 13 bases between the germline ends. DNA of the CDR3: TGTGCCTGGAGACCGCGGGGGCGTGAGACCCAGTACTTC. This gives the protein CAWRPRGRETQYF.

The J gene is TRBJ2-1, the V gene TRBV24-1, with a possible D match to TRBD2 (6 bases). Germline V CDR1 and CDR2: KGHDR, SFDVKD. Deletions cut 4 bases from V and 10 bases from J, with 22 bases between. There are 16 residues in the CDR3. The CDR3 region has the DNA TGTGCCACCAGTGACGCCAGGCCTAGCGTGGGTGTAGAGCAGTTCTTC. This encodes CATSDARPSVGVEQFF.

The V and J genes are TRBV5-6 and TRBJ1-4; D not certain. The V end was cut by 2 bases, the J end by 7 bases, with 3 bases between. This CDR3 contains 11 residues. Germline V gene lookup returns CDR1 SGHDT and CDR2 YYEEEE. CDR3 region: CASSFGEKLFF. The CDR3 DNA follows: TGTGCCAGCAGCTTCGGTGAAAAACTGTTTTTT.

The sample holds one count of this clone. This chain uses TRBV5-1 with TRBJ1-6; 7 positions match TRBD1. This CDR3 has 14 amino acids. With 8 bases clipped from V and 0 bases from J, the junction kept 2 bases outside the gene matches. Germline lookup yields CDR1 SGHRS and CDR2 YFSETQ. The CDR3 region has the DNA TGCGCCAGTTGGGACAGCTCCTATAATTCACCCCTCCACTTT. Protein product: CASWDSSYNSPLHF.

The chain links TRBV30 to TRBJ2-6; a weak D match, TRBD2 (6 bases). The V gene's germline CDR1 is GTSNPN and CDR2 SVGIG (reference sequence). V lost 0 bases and J lost 6, with 12 bases in between. This CDR3 comprises 15 residues. CDR3: CAWSVPRTKANVLTF. CDR3 DNA: TGTGCCTGGAGTGTACCCAGGACTAAGGCCAACGTCCTGACTTTC.

The chain recombines TRBV19 with TRBJ2-1; 10 nucleotides align to TRBD1. The CDR3 runs 15 residues. Looked up from germline, CDR1 is LNHDA and CDR2 is SQIVND (reference sequence). Trimming took 1 base from V and 5 from J; bases not matched to a gene: 2. The CDR3 reads CASSIVGTGDNEQFF. The CDR3 coding sequence is TGTGCCAGTAGTATAGTCGGGACAGGGGACAATGAGCAGTTCTTC.

The rearrangement uses TRBV4-1 and TRBJ1-1; 7 bases are a match to TRBD1. Germline assignment: CDR1 MGHRA and CDR2 YSYEKL. The CDR3 has 15 amino acids. J was trimmed by 5 bases and V by 0 bases; bases with no gene match: 6. The CDR3 sequence: CASSQDHQGVTEAFF. As DNA, the CDR3 is TGCGCCAGCAGCCAAGATCACCAGGGGGTAACTGAAGCTTTCTTT.

This CDR3 is CASSRQSGTGRLDGNQPQHF. The CDR3 coding sequence is TGTGCCAGCTCACGCCAATCCGGGACAGGCAGATTAGATGGCAATCAGCCCCAGCATTTT. The gene calls are TRBV18 and TRBJ1-5, with 8 nucleotides matching TRBD1. The CDR3 totals 20 residues. Unmatched junction bases numbered 19, after V lost 4 bases and J lost 2 bases. CDR1 is KGHSH, CDR2 LQKENI, per germline. The full variable domain, in which reference TRBV18 and TRBJ1-5 provide the parts outside the CDR3, is NAGVMQNPRHLVRRRGQEARLRCSPMKGHSHVYWYRQLPEEGLKFMVYLQKENIIDESGMPKERFSAEFPKEGPSILRIQQVVRGDSAAYFCASSRQSGTGRLDGNQPQHFGDGTRLSIL.

This clone was counted a few times. The chain uses TRBV5-4 and TRBJ2-2, with 7 bases lining up with TRBD1. Germline trimming cut 0 bases from V and 6 bases from J; bases unmatched to any gene: 8. In germline, CDR1 is SGHNT, CDR2 YYREEE (reference sequence). This CDR3 is 16 amino acids long. CDR3 sequence reads: CASSLVLGQGAGELFF. CDR3 DNA: TGTGCCAGCAGCTTGGTCTTGGGCCAGGGGGCCGGGGAGCTGTTTTTT.

The chain combines TRBV5-1 with TRBJ2-5; a possible D gene is TRBD1 (5 bases). The CDR3 is 14 residues long. Germline V lookup: CDR1 SGHRS, CDR2 YFSETQ. Trimming removed 4 bases from V and 2 bases from J, with 12 bases in between. Here the CDR3 reads CASSRTKMQETQYF. Here the CDR3 DNA reads TGCGCCAGCAGCCGGACAAAGATGCAAGAGACCCAGTACTTC.

The rearrangement joins TRBV28 to TRBJ2-3, with 7 bases matching TRBD2. Germline V gene data show CDR1 as MDHEN and CDR2 as SYDVKM. The length of the CDR3 is 15 residues. The V segment lost 5 bases and the J segment 3 bases; nucleotides outside the gene matches: 8. The CDR3 reads CASSEVGGPTDTQYF. For the CDR3, the DNA is TGTGCCAGCAGTGAGGTGGGAGGGCCAACAGATACGCAGTATTTT. Using reference TRBV28 and TRBJ2-3 for the parts outside the CDR3, the full variable domain is DVKVTQSSRYLVKRTGEKVFLECVQDMDHENMFWYRQDPGLGLRLIYFSYDVKMKEKGDIPEGYSVSREKKERFSLILESASTNQTSMYLCASSEVGGPTDTQYFGPGTRLTVL.

The V and J genes are TRBV6-5 and TRBJ1-1; 7 nucleotides match TRBD1. Trimming at V came to 7 bases and at J to 7 bases, leaving 9 bases not matched to a gene. CDR3 length: 13 amino acids. The V gene's germline CDR1 is MNHEY and CDR2 SVGAGI. DNA of the CDR3: TGTGCCAGCACCCCGGGACAGTGGGGTGAAGCTTTCTTT. Translating it yields CASTPGQWGEAFF.